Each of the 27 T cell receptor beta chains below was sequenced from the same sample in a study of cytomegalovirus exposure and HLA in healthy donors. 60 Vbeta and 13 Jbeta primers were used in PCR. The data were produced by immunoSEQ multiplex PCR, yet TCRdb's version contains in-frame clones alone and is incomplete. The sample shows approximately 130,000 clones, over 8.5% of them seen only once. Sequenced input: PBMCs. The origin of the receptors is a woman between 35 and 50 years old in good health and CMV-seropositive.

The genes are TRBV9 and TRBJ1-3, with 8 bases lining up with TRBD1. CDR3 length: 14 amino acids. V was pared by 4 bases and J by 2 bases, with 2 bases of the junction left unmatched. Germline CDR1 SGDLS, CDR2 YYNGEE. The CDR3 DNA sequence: TGTGCCAGCAGCCAACAGGGGGCTGGAAACACCATATATTTT. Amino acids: CASSQQGAGNTIYF.

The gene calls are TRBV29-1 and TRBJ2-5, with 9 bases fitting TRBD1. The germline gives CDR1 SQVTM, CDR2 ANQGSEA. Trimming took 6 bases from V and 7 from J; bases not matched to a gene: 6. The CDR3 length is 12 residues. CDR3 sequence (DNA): TGCAGCGTAATTCCGGGACAGGGGACCCAGTACTTC. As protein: CSVIPGQGTQYF.

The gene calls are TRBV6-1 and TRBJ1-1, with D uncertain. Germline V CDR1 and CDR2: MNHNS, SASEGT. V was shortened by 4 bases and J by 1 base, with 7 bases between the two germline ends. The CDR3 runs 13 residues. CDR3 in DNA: TGTGCCAGCAGTGCCAGCGCGAACACTGAAGCTTTCTTT. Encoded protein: CASSASANTEAFF.

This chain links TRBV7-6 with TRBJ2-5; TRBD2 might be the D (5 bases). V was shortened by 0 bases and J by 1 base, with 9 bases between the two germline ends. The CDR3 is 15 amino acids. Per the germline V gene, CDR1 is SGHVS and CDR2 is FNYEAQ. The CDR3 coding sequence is TGTGCCAGCAGCTTAGCGGTAGGGAGCCAAGAGACCCAGTACTTC. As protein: CASSLAVGSQETQYF.

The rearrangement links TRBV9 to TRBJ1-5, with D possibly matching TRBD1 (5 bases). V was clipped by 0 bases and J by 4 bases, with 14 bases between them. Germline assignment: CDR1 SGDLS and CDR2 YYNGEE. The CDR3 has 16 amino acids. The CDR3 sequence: CASSVGEGSGNQPQHF. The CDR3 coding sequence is TGTGCCAGCAGCGTAGGGGAGGGGTCGGGGAATCAGCCCCAGCATTTT.

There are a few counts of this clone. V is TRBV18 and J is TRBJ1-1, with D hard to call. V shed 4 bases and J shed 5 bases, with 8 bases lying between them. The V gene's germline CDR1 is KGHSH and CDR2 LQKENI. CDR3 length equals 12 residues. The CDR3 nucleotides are TGTGCCAGCTCACGCCCTACGACTGAAGCTTTCTTT. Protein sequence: CASSRPTTEAFF.

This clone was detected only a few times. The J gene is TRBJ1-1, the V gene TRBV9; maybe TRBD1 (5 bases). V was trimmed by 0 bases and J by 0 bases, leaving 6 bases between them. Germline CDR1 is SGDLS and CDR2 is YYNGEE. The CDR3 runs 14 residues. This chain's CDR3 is CASSVGQLNTEAFF. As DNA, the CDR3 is TGTGCCAGCAGCGTAGGACAGCTGAACACTGAAGCTTTCTTT.

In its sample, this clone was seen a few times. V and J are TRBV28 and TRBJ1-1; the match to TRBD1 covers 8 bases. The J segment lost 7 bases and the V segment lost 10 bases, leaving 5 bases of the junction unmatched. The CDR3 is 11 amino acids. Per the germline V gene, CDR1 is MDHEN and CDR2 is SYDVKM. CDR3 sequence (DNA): TGTGCCACGCAGGGGGCTGATGAAGCTTTCTTT. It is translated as CATQGADEAFF. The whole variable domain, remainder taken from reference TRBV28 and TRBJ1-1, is DVKVTQSSRYLVKRTGEKVFLECVQDMDHENMFWYRQDPGLGLRLIYFSYDVKMKEKGDIPEGYSVSREKKERFSLILESASTNQTSMYLCATQGADEAFFGQGTRLTVV.

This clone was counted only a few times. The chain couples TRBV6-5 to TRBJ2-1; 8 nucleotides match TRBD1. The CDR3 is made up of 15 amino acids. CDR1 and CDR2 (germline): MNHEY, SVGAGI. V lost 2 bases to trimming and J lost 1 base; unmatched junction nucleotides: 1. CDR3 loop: CASSYQGASYNEQFF. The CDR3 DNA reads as TGTGCCAGCAGTTACCAGGGGGCGTCCTACAATGAGCAGTTCTTC.

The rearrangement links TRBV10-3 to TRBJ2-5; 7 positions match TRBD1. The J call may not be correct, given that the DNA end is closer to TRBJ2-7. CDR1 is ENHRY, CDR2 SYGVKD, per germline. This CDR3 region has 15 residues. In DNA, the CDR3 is TGTGCCATCAGCGTCTACCGGGACAGTGGATCCGAGCAGTACTTC. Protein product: CAISVYRDSGSEQYF.

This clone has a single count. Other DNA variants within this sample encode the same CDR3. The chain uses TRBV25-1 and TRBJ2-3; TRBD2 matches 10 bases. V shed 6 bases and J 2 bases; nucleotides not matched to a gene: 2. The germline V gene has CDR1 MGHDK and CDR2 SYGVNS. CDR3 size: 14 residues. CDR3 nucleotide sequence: TGTGCCAGCAGCCTAGCGGGGGTCACAGATACGCAGTATTTT. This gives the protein CASSLAGVTDTQYF.

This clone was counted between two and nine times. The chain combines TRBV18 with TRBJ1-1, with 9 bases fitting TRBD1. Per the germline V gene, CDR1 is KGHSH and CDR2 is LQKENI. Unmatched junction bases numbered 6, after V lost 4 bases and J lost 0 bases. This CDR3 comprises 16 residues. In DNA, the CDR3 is TGTGCCAGCTCACTACGGGACAGGGTGATGAACACTGAAGCTTTCTTT. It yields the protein CASSLRDRVMNTEAFF.

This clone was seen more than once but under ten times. Here the CDR3 DNA reads TGTGCCAGCAGCCTAACAGGGGGGCGCCTTAATTCACCCCTCCACTTT. As protein: CASSLTGGRLNSPLHF. V gene TRBV11-2 combines with J gene TRBJ1-6; 8 bases map to TRBD1. The germline V gene encodes CDR1 SGHAT and CDR2 FQNNGV. This CDR3 is built from 16 residues. With V trimmed by 5 bases and J by 6 bases, 9 bases remained unmatched.

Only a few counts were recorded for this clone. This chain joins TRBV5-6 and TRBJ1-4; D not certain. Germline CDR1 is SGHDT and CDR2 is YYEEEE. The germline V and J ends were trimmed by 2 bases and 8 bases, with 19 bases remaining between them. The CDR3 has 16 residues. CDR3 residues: CASSLQTRGRQEKLFF. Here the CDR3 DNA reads TGTGCCAGCAGCTTACAGACAAGAGGGAGGCAAGAAAAACTGTTTTTT. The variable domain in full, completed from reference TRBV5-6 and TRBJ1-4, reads DAGVTQSPTHLIKTRGQQVTLRCSPKSGHDTVSWYQQALGQGPQFIFQYYEEEERQRGNFPDRFSGHQFPNYSSELNVNALLLGDSALYLCASSLQTRGRQEKLFFGSGTQLSVL.

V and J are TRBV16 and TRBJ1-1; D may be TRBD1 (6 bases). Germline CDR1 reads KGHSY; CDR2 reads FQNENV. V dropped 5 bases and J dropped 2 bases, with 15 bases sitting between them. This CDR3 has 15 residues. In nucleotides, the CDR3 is TGTGCCAGCAGCTCCCCGGGACACCTTAACACTGAAGCTTTCTTT. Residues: CASSSPGHLNTEAFF.

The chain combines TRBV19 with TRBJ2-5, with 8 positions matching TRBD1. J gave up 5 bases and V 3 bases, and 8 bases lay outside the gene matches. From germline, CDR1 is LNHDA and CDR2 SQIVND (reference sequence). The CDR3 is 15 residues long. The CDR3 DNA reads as TGTGCCAGTAGTATGGGGGCAGGGGGCGTGGAGACCCAGTACTTC. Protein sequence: CASSMGAGGVETQYF. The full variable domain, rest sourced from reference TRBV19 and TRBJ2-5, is DGGITQSPKYLFRKEGQNVTLSCEQNLNHDAMYWYRQDPGQGLRLIYYSQIVNDFQKGDIAEGYSVSREKKESFPLTVTSAQKNPTAFYLCASSMGAGGVETQYFGPGTRLLVL.

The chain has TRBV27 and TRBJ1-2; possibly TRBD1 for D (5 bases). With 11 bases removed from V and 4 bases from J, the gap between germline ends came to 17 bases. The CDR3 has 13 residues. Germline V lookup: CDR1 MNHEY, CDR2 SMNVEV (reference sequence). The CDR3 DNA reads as TGTGCCGCCTCCCCGGGGGTAACCTATGGCTACACCTTC. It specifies CAASPGVTYGYTF.

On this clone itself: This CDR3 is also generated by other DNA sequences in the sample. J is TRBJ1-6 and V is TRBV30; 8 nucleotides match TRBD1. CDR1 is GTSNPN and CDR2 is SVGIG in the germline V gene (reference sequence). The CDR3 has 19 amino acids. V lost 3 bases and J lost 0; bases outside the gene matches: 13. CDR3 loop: CAWSPGQGRPRSYNSPLHF. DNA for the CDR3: TGTGCCTGGAGCCCCGGACAGGGACGTCCCCGCTCCTATAATTCACCCCTCCACTTT.

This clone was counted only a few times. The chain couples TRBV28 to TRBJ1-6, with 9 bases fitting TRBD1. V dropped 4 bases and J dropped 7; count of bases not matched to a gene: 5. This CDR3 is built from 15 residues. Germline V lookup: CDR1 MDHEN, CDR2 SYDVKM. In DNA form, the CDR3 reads TGTGCCAGCAGTTCCCAGACAGGGGGAAATTCACCCCTCCACTTT. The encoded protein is CASSSQTGGNSPLHF.

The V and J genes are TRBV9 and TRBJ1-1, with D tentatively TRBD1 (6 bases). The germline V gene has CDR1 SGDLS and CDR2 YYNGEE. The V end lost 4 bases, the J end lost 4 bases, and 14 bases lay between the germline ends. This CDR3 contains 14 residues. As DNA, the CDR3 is TGTGCCAGCAGCACAGGGCCGAGGAGCACTGAAGCTTTCTTT. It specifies CASSTGPRSTEAFF.

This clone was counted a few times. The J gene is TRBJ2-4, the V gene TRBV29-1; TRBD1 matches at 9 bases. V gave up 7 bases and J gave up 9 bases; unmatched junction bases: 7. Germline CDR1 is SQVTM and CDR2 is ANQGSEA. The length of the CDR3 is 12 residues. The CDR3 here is CSARQGVGIQYF. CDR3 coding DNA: TGCAGCGCACGACAGGGGGTTGGCATTCAGTACTTC.

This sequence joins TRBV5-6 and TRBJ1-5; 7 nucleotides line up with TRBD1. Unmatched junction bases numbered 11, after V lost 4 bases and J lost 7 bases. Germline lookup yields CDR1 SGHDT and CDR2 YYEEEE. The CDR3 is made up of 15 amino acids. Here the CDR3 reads CASSPGTVGGQPQHF. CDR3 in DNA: TGTGCCAGCAGCCCCGGGACAGTCGGTGGACAGCCCCAGCATTTT.

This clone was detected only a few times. CDR3 DNA: TGCGCCAGCAGCTCCTCGGGACAGGGGTTGGTCGAGCAGTACTTC. It is translated as CASSSSGQGLVEQYF. The genes are TRBV5-1 and TRBJ2-7; 10 bases match TRBD1. Trimming cost V 3 bases and J 6 bases; bases outside gene matches: 9. The CDR3 length is 15 residues. Germline values: CDR1 SGHRS, CDR2 YFSETQ.

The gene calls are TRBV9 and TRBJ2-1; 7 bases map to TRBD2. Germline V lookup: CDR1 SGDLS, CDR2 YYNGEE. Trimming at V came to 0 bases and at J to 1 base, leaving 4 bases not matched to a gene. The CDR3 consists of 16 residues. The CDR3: CASSVGGGLSYNEQFF. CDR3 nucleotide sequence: TGTGCCAGCAGCGTAGGGGGGGGACTATCCTACAATGAGCAGTTCTTC.

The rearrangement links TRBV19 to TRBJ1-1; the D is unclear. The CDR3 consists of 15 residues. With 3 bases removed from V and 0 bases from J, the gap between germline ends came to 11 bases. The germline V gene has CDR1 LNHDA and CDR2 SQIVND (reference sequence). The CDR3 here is CASSMEGALNTEAFF. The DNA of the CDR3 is TGTGCCAGTAGTATGGAGGGCGCCTTGAACACTGAAGCTTTCTTT.

As DNA, the CDR3 is TGCGCCAGCACCCCCCAGGGGATTCGCTACGAGCAGTACTTC. Translating it yields CASTPQGIRYEQYF. The chain joins TRBV10-1 to TRBJ2-7; weak D call: TRBD1 (6 bases). The germline gives CDR1 WNHNN, CDR2 SYGVQD (reference sequence). The CDR3 runs to 14 residues. The germline V and J ends were trimmed by 7 bases and 3 bases, with 16 bases remaining between them.

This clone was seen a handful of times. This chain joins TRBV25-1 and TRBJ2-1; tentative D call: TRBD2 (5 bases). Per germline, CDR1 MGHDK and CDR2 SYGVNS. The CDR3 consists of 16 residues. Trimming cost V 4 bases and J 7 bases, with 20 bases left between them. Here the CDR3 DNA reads TGTGCCAGCAGTGGCCTCCGAGGGTTATCGTGGAATGAGCAGTTCTTC. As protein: CASSGLRGLSWNEQFF.